This T cell receptor beta chain was sequenced during a study of early T cells in non-severe SARS-CoV-2 infection. Each CDR3 protein gets one entry after TCRdb re-called the 5' RACE reads with MiXCR. This table has some 9,500 distinct CDR3 sequences, roughly 5% appearing once. This CDR3 spans 15 amino acids. The germline V and J ends were trimmed by 2 bases and 1 base, with 9 bases remaining between them. Looked up from germline, CDR1 is SGHTA and CDR2 is FQGNSA. Notes on the study in general: Missing private and CD4 specificities, VDJdb matching favored anti-spike CD8 responses.

The table lists this clonotype with many counts. The antigen is not known. The sequence was collected from an adult who was a healthcare worker with PCR-confirmed SARS-CoV-2 infection or an uninfected control (not recorded which). The material sequenced was whole blood. The chain combines TRBV7-2 with TRBJ2-1; TRBD1 might be the D (6 bases). Here the CDR3 DNA reads TGTGCCAGCAGCTTAAACAGGGATTCCTACAATGAGCAGTTCTTC. This encodes CASSLNRDSYNEQFF.